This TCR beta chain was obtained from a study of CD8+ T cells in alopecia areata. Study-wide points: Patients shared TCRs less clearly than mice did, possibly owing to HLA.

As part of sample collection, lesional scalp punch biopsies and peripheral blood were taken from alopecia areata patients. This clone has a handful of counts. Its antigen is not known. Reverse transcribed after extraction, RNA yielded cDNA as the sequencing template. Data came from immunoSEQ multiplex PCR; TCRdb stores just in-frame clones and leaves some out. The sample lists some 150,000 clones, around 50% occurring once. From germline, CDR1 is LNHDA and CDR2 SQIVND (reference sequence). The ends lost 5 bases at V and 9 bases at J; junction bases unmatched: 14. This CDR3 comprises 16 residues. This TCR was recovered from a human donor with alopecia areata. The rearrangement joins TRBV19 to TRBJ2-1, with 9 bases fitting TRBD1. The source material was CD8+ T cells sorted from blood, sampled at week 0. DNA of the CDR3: TGTGCCAGTAGTCTCCCATGGGGACAGGGTTGGGGTGAGCAGTTCTTC. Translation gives CASSLPWGQGWGEQFF.